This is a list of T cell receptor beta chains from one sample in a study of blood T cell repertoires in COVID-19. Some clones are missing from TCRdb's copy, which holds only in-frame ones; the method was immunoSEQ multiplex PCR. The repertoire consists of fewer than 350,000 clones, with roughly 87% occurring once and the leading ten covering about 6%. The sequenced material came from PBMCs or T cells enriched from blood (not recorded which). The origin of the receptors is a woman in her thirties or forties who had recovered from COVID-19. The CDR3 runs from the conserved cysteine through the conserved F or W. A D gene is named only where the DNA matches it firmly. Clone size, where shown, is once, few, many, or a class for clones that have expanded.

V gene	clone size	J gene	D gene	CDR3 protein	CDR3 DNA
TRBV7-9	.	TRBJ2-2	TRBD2	CASSLAGGPHGELFF	TGTGCCAGCAGCTTAGCGGGAGGGCCACACGGGGAGCTGTTTTTT
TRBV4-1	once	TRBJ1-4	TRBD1	CASSPTRDRGEKLFF	TGCGCCAGCAGCCCTACCCGGGACAGGGGTGAAAAACTGTTTTTT
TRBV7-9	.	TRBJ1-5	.	CASSHTGGGQPQHF	TGTGCCAGCAGCCACACGGGGGGCGGACAGCCCCAGCATTTT
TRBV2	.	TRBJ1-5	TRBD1	CASSLDRVNQPQHF	TGTGCCAGCAGTCTAGACAGGGTCAATCAGCCCCAGCATTTT
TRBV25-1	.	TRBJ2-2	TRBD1	CASSRYGTATGELFF	TGTGCCAGCAGTCGTTACGGGACAGCCACCGGGGAGCTGTTTTTT
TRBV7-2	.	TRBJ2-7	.	CASSQVGGPQYEQYF	TGTGCCAGCAGCCAGGTCGGGGGTCCACAATACGAGCAGTACTTC
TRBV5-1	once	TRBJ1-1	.	CASSQEPNTEAFF	TGCGCCAGCAGCCAGGAACCGAACACTGAAGCTTTCTTT
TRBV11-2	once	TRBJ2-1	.	CASSLERSSYNEQFF	TGTGCCAGCAGCTTAGAGCGGAGCTCCTACAATGAGCAGTTCTTC
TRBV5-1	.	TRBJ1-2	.	CASSPTGANYGYTF	TGCGCCAGCAGCCCCACAGGAGCTAACTATGGCTACACCTTC
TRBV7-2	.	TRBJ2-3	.	CASSPNYVDTQYF	TGTGCCAGCAGCCCTAACTATGTAGATACGCAGTATTTT
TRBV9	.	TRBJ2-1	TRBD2	CASSVDPFLAGVLNEQFF	TGTGCCAGCAGCGTAGACCCTTTTCTAGCGGGAGTATTGAATGAGCAGTTCTTC
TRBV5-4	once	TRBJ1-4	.	CASRRSTNEKLFF	TGTGCCTCGAGGCGGTCAACTAATGAAAAACTGTTTTTT
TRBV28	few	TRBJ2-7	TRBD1	CASSYGDRVSYEQYF	TGTGCCAGCAGTTACGGGGACAGGGTTTCCTACGAGCAGTACTTC
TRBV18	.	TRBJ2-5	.	CASSTYQETQYF	TGTGCCAGCTCAACTTACCAAGAGACCCAGTACTTC
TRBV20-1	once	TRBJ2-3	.	CRGATDTQYF	TGCAGGGGGGCCACAGATACGCAGTATTTT
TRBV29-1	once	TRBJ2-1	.	CSPLNEQFF	TGCAGCCCTTTAAATGAGCAGTTCTTC
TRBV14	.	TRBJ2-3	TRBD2	CASSPRLAGGHTQYF	TGTGCCAGCAGCCCCAGACTAGCGGGAGGTCATACGCAGTATTTT
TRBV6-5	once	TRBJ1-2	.	CASSYSSLYGYTF	TGTGCCAGCAGTTACTCGAGCCTGTATGGCTACACCTTC
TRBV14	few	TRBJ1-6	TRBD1	CASSQVQGAGSPLHF	TGTGCCAGCAGCCAAGTACAGGGGGCAGGTTCACCCCTCCACTTT
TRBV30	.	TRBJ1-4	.	CAWSVGGVNEKLFF	TGTGCCTGGAGCGTGGGGGGGGTAAATGAAAAACTGTTTTTT
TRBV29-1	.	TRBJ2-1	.	CSVGARVYNEQFF	TGCAGCGTCGGCGCGCGGGTATACAATGAGCAGTTCTTC
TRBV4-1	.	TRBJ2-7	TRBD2	CASSLALGGVEQYF	TGCGCCAGCAGCCTGGCGCTGGGGGGGGTCGAGCAGTACTTC
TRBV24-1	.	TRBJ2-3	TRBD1	CATSDRDRAIDTQYF	TGTGCCACCAGTGATAGGGACAGGGCAATAGATACGCAGTATTTT
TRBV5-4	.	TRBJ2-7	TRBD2	CASSPRAGVGHEQYF	TGTGCCAGCAGCCCCAGAGCGGGAGTAGGCCACGAGCAGTACTTC
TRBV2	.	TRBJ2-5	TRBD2	CASSEGVTSGRFQETQYF	TGTGCCAGCAGTGAAGGGGTCACTAGCGGGAGGTTCCAAGAGACCCAGTACTTC
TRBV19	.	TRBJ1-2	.	CASRARQVLEIYGYTF	TGTGCCAGTAGAGCCCGACAGGTCCTCGAGATCTATGGCTACACCTTC
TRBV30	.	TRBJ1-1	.	CAWSLSGGPPKNTEAFF	TGTGCCTGGAGCCTCTCGGGGGGCCCCCCTAAGAACACTGAAGCTTTCTTT
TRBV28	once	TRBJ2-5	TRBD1	CASSPGDSQETQYF	TGTGCCAGCAGCCCAGGGGACAGTCAAGAGACCCAGTACTTC
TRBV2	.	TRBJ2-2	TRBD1	CASSVEGAPGELFF	TGTGCCAGCAGTGTTGAGGGGGCTCCCGGGGAGCTGTTTTTT
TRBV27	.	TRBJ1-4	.	CASATGLRNEKLFF	TGTGCCAGCGCTACAGGGTTGCGTAATGAAAAACTGTTTTTT
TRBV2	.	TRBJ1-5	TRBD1	CASSETGSLSNQPQHF	TGTGCCAGCAGCGAGACAGGGTCTCTTAGCAATCAGCCCCAGCATTTT
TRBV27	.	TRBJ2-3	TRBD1	CASSPRTGGTDTQYF	TGTGCCAGCAGTCCACGGACAGGGGGCACAGATACGCAGTATTTT
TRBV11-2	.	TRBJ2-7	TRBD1	CASSPRTGRYEQYF	TGTGCCAGCAGCCCGCGGACAGGTCGGTACGAGCAGTACTTC
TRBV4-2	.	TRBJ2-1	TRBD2	CASSQDVPLAGYEQFF	TGTGCCAGCAGCCAAGATGTCCCACTAGCGGGATATGAGCAGTTCTTC
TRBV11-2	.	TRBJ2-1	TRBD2	CASSDGLAGGMGEQFF	TGTGCCAGCAGTGACGGACTAGCGGGAGGAATGGGTGAGCAGTTCTTC
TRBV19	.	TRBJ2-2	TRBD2	CASSILAGRPTGELFF	TGTGCCAGTAGTATTCTAGCGGGCCGGCCGACCGGGGAGCTGTTTTTT
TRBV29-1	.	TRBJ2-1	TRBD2	CSVGGLLAGGYNEQFF	TGCAGCGTTGGGGGCCTTCTAGCGGGAGGGTACAATGAGCAGTTCTTC
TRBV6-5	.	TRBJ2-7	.	CASMLREQYF	TGTGCCAGCATGCTGAGGGAGCAGTACTTC
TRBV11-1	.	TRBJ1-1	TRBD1	CASSPDRGTEAFF	TGTGCCAGCAGCCCCGACAGGGGAACTGAAGCTTTCTTT
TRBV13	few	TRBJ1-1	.	CASSLGLVQGLNTEAFF	TGTGCCAGCAGCTTAGGCCTGGTGCAGGGCCTAAACACTGAAGCTTTCTTT
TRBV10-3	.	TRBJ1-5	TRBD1	CAISEGQGSNQPQHF	TGTGCCATCAGTGAGGGACAGGGAAGCAATCAGCCCCAGCATTTT
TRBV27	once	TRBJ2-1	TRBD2	CASSLLLAGGLDEQFF	TGTGCCAGCAGTTTATTACTAGCGGGCGGCCTAGATGAGCAGTTCTTC
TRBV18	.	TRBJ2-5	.	CASSPGRETQYF	TGTGCCAGCTCACCAGGCAGAGAGACCCAGTACTTC
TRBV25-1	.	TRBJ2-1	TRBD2	CASSDVAGGYNEQFF	TGTGCCAGCAGTGACGTAGCGGGAGGCTACAATGAGCAGTTCTTC
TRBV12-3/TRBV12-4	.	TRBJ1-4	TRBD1	CASRGTGGKLFF	TGTGCCAGCAGGGGGACAGGGGGTAAACTGTTTTTT
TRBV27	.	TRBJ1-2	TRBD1	CASSLGPRQGGDYGYTF	TGTGCCAGCAGTTTGGGTCCTAGACAGGGGGGAGACTATGGCTACACCTTC
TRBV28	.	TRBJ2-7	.	CASSSAGDVHEQYF	TGTGCCAGCAGTTCTGCAGGGGACGTCCACGAGCAGTACTTC
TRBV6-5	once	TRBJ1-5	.	CASSKNRVEPQHF	TGTGCCAGCAGCAAAAACAGGGTTGAGCCCCAGCATTTT
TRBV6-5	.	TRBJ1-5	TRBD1	CASSYLSRDRNQPQHF	TGTGCCAGCAGTTACCTAAGCCGGGACAGAAATCAGCCCCAGCATTTT
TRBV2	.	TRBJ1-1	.	CASGADKNTEAFF	TGTGCCAGTGGGGCTGACAAGAACACTGAAGCTTTCTTT
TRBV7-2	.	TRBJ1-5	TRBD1	CASSWTGANNQPQHF	TGTGCCAGCAGCTGGACAGGGGCTAACAATCAGCCCCAGCATTTT
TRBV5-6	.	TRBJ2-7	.	CASTGTRGSYEQYF	TGTGCCAGCACCGGCACTCGGGGTTCCTACGAGCAGTACTTC
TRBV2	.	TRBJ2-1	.	CASRESGGHNEQFF	TGTGCCAGCAGGGAAAGCGGAGGACACAATGAGCAGTTCTTC
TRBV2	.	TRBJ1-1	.	CASTRDRNTEAFF	TGTGCCAGCACCCGCGATCGGAACACTGAAGCTTTCTTT
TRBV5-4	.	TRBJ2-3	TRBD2	CASSLGGRFGADTQYF	TGTGCCAGCAGCTTGGGCGGGAGGTTTGGCGCAGATACGCAGTATTTT
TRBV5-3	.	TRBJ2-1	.	CASTQYSYNEQFF	TGTGCCAGCACACAATACTCCTACAATGAGCAGTTCTTC
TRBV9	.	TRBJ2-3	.	CASSVGSPTRTDTQYF	TGTGCCAGCAGCGTAGGTTCCCCGACTAGGACAGATACGCAGTATTTT
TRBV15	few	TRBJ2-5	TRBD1	CATSSMGTGRETQYF	TGTGCCACCAGCAGTATGGGGACAGGCCGAGAGACCCAGTACTTC
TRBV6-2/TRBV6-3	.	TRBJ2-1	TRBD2	CASSKLAGGVDEQFF	TGTGCCAGCAGTAAACTAGCGGGAGGGGTCGATGAGCAGTTCTTC
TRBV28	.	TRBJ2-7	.	CASSLFQVSEQYF	TGTGCCAGCAGTTTATTCCAGGTGAGCGAGCAGTACTTC